The 21 T cell receptor beta chains below all came from one sample that was sequenced in a study of T-cell memory formation after mild COVID-19. TCRdb fed the 5' RACE reads into MiXCR, producing one record per CDR3 protein. Among roughly 250,000 distinct CDR3 sequences, around 15% were seen once, and the ten largest hold approximately 3.4%. Sequencing was done on a sample of PBMCs or a T cell subset sorted from them (not recorded which). The receptors shown here come from a man aged 18 to 29 who had mild COVID-19 (a few samples of this study predate the infection). Cell type and time point are not known.

The CDR3 nucleotides read TGTGCCAGCAGTCCCGGGACAGGGGGCCGTCAGCCCCAGCATTTT. Translating gives CASSPGTGGRQPQHF. The V gene is TRBV12-3 or TRBV12-4, the J gene TRBJ1-5; 12 bases map to TRBD1. The junction had 5 bases not matched to a gene; V was cut back by 5 bases and J by 6 bases. The CDR3 is made up of 15 amino acids.

The chain links TRBV12-3 or TRBV12-4 to TRBJ1-1, with 11 bases aligning to TRBD1. The length of the CDR3 is 14 residues. V was clipped by 6 bases and J by 3 bases; unmatched bases: 3. The CDR3 DNA reads as TGTGCCAGCAGGTCGGGACAGGGGGACACTGAAGCTTTCTTT. Its translation is CASRSGQGDTEAFF.

This clonotype has a handful of counts. In DNA form, the CDR3 reads TGCAGCGTAGCCGGGACTAGCTCCCTCTACGAGCAGTACTTC. Protein: CSVAGTSSLYEQYF. The chain couples TRBV29-1 to TRBJ2-7; TRBD2 agrees at 9 bases. The CDR3 runs 14 residues. Germline CDR1 reads SQVTM; CDR2 reads ANQGSEA. V was clipped by 6 bases and J by 3 bases; unmatched bases: 9.

This clonotype showed up just a few times. V and J are TRBV4-1 and TRBJ1-1; 7 bases match TRBD1. Germline CDR1 MGHRA, CDR2 YSYEKL. The CDR3 contains 16 residues. J lost 1 base, V lost 4 bases, and 9 bases had no gene match. CDR3 sequence: CASSRGLGQPNTEAFF. The CDR3 region has the DNA TGCGCCAGCAGCCGCGGGCTGGGACAGCCGAACACTGAAGCTTTCTTT.

The chain joins TRBV15 to TRBJ2-7; 7 nucleotides line up with TRBD1. The CDR3 extends over 15 amino acids. Per germline, CDR1 LNHNV and CDR2 YYDKDF (reference sequence). The V and J ends lost 0 bases and 3 bases, in that order; junction bases with no gene match: 5. The CDR3 region has the DNA TGTGCCACCAGCAGAGATCGGACAGGCCACTACGAGCAGTACTTC. This gives the protein CATSRDRTGHYEQYF.

J is TRBJ2-7 and V is TRBV9; no clear D. V was pared by 0 bases and J by 3 bases, with 10 bases between. The CDR3 covers 14 residues. From germline, CDR1 is SGDLS and CDR2 YYNGEE. The CDR3 loop is CASSVAGRDYEQYF. The DNA for the CDR3 is TGTGCCAGCAGCGTAGCCGGTCGAGACTACGAGCAGTACTTC.

This clonotype has a count of ten or more. The gene calls are TRBV9 and TRBJ2-3; 11 bases line up with TRBD2. The CDR3 consists of 18 residues. V was clipped by 0 bases and J by 2 bases; unmatched bases: 8. CDR1 and CDR2 (germline): SGDLS, YYNGEE. The CDR3 protein is CASSVGLLAGGPTDTQYF. The CDR3 DNA reads as TGTGCCAGCAGCGTAGGCCTTCTAGCGGGGGGCCCCACAGATACGCAGTATTTT.

This chain connects TRBV20-1 to TRBJ1-5, with D possibly matching TRBD1 (5 bases). This CDR3 contains 14 residues. Germline V lookup: CDR1 DFQATT, CDR2 SNEGSKA (reference sequence). Trimming shortened V by 3 bases and J by 3 bases, and 12 bases separated the two germline ends. The CDR3 DNA is TGCAGTGCTAGCAGGGACGACAACAATCAGCCCCAGCATTTT. Translating gives CSASRDDNNQPQHF.

The rearrangement joins TRBV6-5 to TRBJ2-5; 8 positions agree with TRBD2. CDR1 and CDR2 (germline): MNHEY, SVGAGI. This CDR3 contains 16 residues. The V segment lost 0 bases and the J segment 5 bases; nucleotides outside the gene matches: 8. The CDR3 region has the DNA TGTGCCAGCAGTTACTCCTCGGGGGGGAACGGCGAGACCCAGTACTTC. Its translation is CASSYSSGGNGETQYF.

V and J are TRBV20-1 and TRBJ1-2; D unresolved. The V end lost 4 bases, the J end lost 1 base, and 7 bases lay between the germline ends. The V gene's germline CDR1 is DFQATT and CDR2 SNEGSKA (reference sequence). The CDR3 is made up of 12 amino acids. This CDR3 is CSATKNNYGYTF. The CDR3 DNA sequence: TGCAGTGCTACGAAGAATAACTATGGCTACACCTTC.

The rearrangement uses TRBV7-2 and TRBJ2-7; no clear D gene. Trimming left V 0 bases short and J 2 bases short, with 5 bases between. Per the germline V gene, CDR1 is SGHTA and CDR2 is FQGNSA. The CDR3 extends over 13 amino acids. This CDR3 reads CASSLASTYEQYV. CDR3 in DNA: TGTGCCAGCAGCTTAGCCAGTACCTACGAGCAGTACGTC.

V gene TRBV7-2 combines with J gene TRBJ1-1; 10 bases are a match to TRBD1. The CDR3 is 14 residues long. Germline lookup yields CDR1 SGHTA and CDR2 FQGNSA. The ends lost 7 bases at V and 7 bases at J; junction bases unmatched: 9. CDR3 amino acids: CASTVDRGQGEAFF. In DNA form, the CDR3 reads TGTGCCAGCACCGTCGACAGGGGGCAGGGTGAAGCTTTCTTT.

The chain has TRBV7-2 and TRBJ2-2, with D uncertain. Germline V CDR1 and CDR2: SGHTA, FQGNSA. CDR3 length: 13 residues. Trimming took off 5 bases at V and 3 bases at J, with 7 bases between the two ends. The CDR3 bases are TGTGCCAGCAGCCTACGATACACCGGGGAGCTGTTTTTT. Its protein is CASSLRYTGELFF.

This clonotype was detected a few times. CDR3 loop: CSASRTGGFEQYV. As DNA, the CDR3 is TGCAGTGCTTCAAGAACCGGGGGGTTCGAGCAGTACGTC. The chain couples TRBV20-1 to TRBJ2-7; 7 bases align to TRBD2. Looked up from germline, CDR1 is DFQATT and CDR2 is SNEGSKA (reference sequence). This CDR3 is 13 amino acids long. Trimming at V came to 5 bases and at J to 6 bases, leaving 10 bases not matched to a gene.

The chain couples TRBV7-3 to TRBJ2-5; 9 bases align to TRBD2. The CDR3 is made up of 16 amino acids. The V and J ends lost 1 base and 0 bases, in that order; junction bases with no gene match: 3. Looked up from germline, CDR1 is SGHTA and CDR2 is FQGTGA. CDR3 protein: CASSLKRGDHQETQYF. The DNA for the CDR3 is TGTGCCAGCAGCTTAAAGCGGGGGGATCACCAAGAGACCCAGTACTTC.

The chain recombines TRBV5-1 with TRBJ1-1, with 10 bases identical to TRBD1. The CDR3 contains 16 residues. J gave up 4 bases and V 3 bases, and 9 bases lay outside the gene matches. Germline V gene sequence: CDR1 SGHRS, CDR2 YFSETQ. The CDR3 here is CASSYDSGTGVTEAFF. The CDR3 nucleotides are TGCGCCAGCAGCTATGATTCCGGGACAGGGGTCACTGAAGCTTTCTTT.

The rearrangement links TRBV7-2 to TRBJ2-5; no definite D call. V was shortened by 4 bases and J by 5 bases, with 11 bases between the two germline ends. This CDR3 has 13 residues. Germline values: CDR1 SGHTA, CDR2 FQGNSA. The DNA for the CDR3 is TGTGCCAGCAGCTCAAGGAGCTGGGAGACCCAGTACTTC. The encoded protein is CASSSRSWETQYF.

The chain employs TRBV7-9 and TRBJ2-7, with TRBD2 identical over 9 bases. Germline values: CDR1 SEHNR, CDR2 FQNEAQ (reference sequence). V was pared by 0 bases and J by 6 bases, with 3 bases of the junction left unmatched. CDR3 length equals 14 residues. CDR3 coding DNA: TGTGCCAGCAGCTTAGCTAGCGGGGGAATCGAGCAGTACGTC. Amino acids: CASSLASGGIEQYV.

This clonotype was detected ten times or more. The chain links TRBV4-3 to TRBJ2-7; possible D gene TRBD1, 6 bases. The CDR3 consists of 15 residues. V lost 5 bases and J lost 6, with 20 bases in between. Germline values: CDR1 LGHNA, CDR2 YSLEER. CDR3 nucleotides: TGCGCCAGCAGCGGCAGCATGGGCAGGGGTGCCGAGCAGTACTTC. Amino acid sequence: CASSGSMGRGAEQYF.

This clonotype has only a few counts. J is TRBJ2-5 and V is TRBV3-1; D is ambiguous. Germline loops: CDR1 LGHDT, CDR2 YNNKEL (reference sequence). The V end lost 0 bases, the J end lost 1 base, and 6 bases lay between the germline ends. The CDR3 loop spans 14 amino acids. The CDR3 DNA reads as TGTGCCAGCAGCCAAGAGGGCAGCCAAGAGACCCAGTACTTC. Residues: CASSQEGSQETQYF.

A single count supports this clonotype. The rearrangement links TRBV2 to TRBJ1-1, with D possibly being TRBD1 (5 bases). V gave up 4 bases and J gave up 5 bases, with 11 bases separating them. Germline CDR1 SNHLY, CDR2 FYNNEI. This CDR3 region has 13 residues. CDR3 in DNA: TGTGCCAGCAGTGTACAGGCCCAAACTGAAGCTTTCTTT. Its translation is CASSVQAQTEAFF.